The source of this T cell receptor beta chain is a study of human T cells and chemical hapten exposure. Study-wide background: The study patch tested 0.01% DPC on the upper back and read results at 6 days.

CDR1 is SEHNR, CDR2 FQNEAQ, per germline (reference sequence). CDR3 length: 16 amino acids. A remark on this clonotype: At one boundary the junction diverges from the germline segment, which might be a read error.

Stated time point: patch test 2, 6 weeks after DPC sensitization. Treatment in this sample: therapeutic diphenylcyclopropenone sensitization with weekly scalp DPC. Non-pregnant alopecia patients aged 18 to 70, suitable for DPC therapy. The library tagged individual cDNA molecules with unique molecular identifiers. From the RACE reads, TCRdb called clonotypes with MiXCR, one entry per CDR3 protein. Of some 90,000 distinct CDR3 sequences detected, 9.5% to 12% appear once; the ten largest clones hold approximately 3.3%. This TCR was sampled from a woman aged 40-49 years with alopecia areata. Some clones in this sample may be carry-over from other donors' samples. The starting material was whole blood, obtained in connection with sensitization to the hapten diphenylcyclopropenone (DPC). The chain is built from TRBV7-9 and TRBJ2-3; 7 positions match TRBD2. The CDR3 bases are TGTGCCAGCAGCTTAGGCGTGCGGGAGAACACAGATAGGCAGTATTTT. Protein product: CASSLGVRENTDRQYF. Combining the CDR3 with reference TRBV7-9 and TRBJ2-3 gives the whole variable domain DTGVSQNPRHKITKRGQNVTFRCDPISEHNRLYWYRQTLGQGPEFLTYFQNEAQLEKSRLLSDRFSAERPKGSFSTLEIQRTEQGDSAMYLCASSLGVRENTDRQYFGPGTRLTVL.